The clone carrying this T cell receptor (beta chain) was found a few times. One entry per CDR3 protein, called by TCRdb with MiXCR from the 5' RACE reads. The data show approximately 150,000 distinct CDR3 sequences, less than 20% seen once. The entry originates in a study of T-cell memory formation after mild COVID-19. The CDR3 runs 16 residues. CDR1 is LNHNV and CDR2 is YYDKDF in the germline V gene (reference sequence). V shed 0 bases and J 5 bases; nucleotides not matched to a gene: 8. The chain is built from TRBV15 and TRBJ1-2; 8 nucleotides match TRBD1. Sequences were obtained from PBMCs or a T cell subset sorted from them (not recorded which). The clonotype originates from an adult woman who had mild COVID-19 (a few samples of this study predate the infection). Cell type and time point are not known. This CDR3 is CATSRDFSTGDYGYTF. The CDR3 coding sequence is TGTGCCACCAGCAGAGATTTCTCGACAGGGGATTATGGCTACACCTTC.